A single sample gave rise to the 11 T cell receptor beta chains below, sequenced in a study of beta chain features in type 1 diabetes. Expressed TCRB transcripts were sequenced, since all the RNA that had been isolated was reverse transcribed. Clones were read by immunoSEQ multiplex PCR, and TCRdb kept only the in-frame ones, dropping some. The repertoire holds 810,000 or so clones, with roughly 17% as singletons. The sample taken for sequencing was naive CD4+ T cells from blood. Every receptor here comes from a young woman in good health.

This rearrangement joins TRBV5-1 to TRBJ2-2; D gene unclear. V was shortened by 0 bases and J by 8 bases, with 14 bases between the two germline ends. CDR1 and CDR2 from the germline V gene are SGHRS and YFSETQ. This CDR3 region has 15 residues. The CDR3 spells CASSLAYGVGGELFF. In DNA, the CDR3 is TGCGCCAGCAGCTTGGCGTATGGGGTCGGTGGGGAGCTGTTTTTT.

The rearrangement uses TRBV5-6 and TRBJ2-1; 7 nucleotides line up with TRBD2. CDR1 and CDR2 from the germline V gene are SGHDT and YYEEEE. The ends lost 0 bases at V and 4 bases at J; junction bases unmatched: 13. The CDR3 sequence is 18 residues long. The CDR3 reads CASSLVGGRGRSYNEQFF. As DNA, the CDR3 is TGTGCCAGCAGCTTGGTCGGAGGACGCGGGAGAAGTTACAATGAGCAGTTCTTC.

This clone was seen a few times. The genes are TRBV5-1 and TRBJ2-3, with D possibly being TRBD2 (5 bases). This CDR3 has 12 residues. Germline lookup yields CDR1 SGHRS and CDR2 YFSETQ. Between the trimmed V and J ends, which lost 2 bases and 6 bases, there was a span of 7 bases. The CDR3 protein is CASSFGEDTQYF. The CDR3, as DNA: TGCGCCAGCAGCTTTGGGGAGGATACGCAGTATTTT.

This clone occurred once. The chain carries TRBV28 and TRBJ1-1; D is unclear. V shed 7 bases and J shed 1 base, with 7 bases lying between them. Germline V gives CDR1 MDHEN, CDR2 SYDVKM. This CDR3 is built from 12 residues. The CDR3 sequence: CASTRGNTEAFF. The CDR3 bases are TGTGCCAGCACACGGGGGAACACTGAAGCTTTCTTT.

This rearrangement joins TRBV28 to TRBJ2-1, with D possibly matching TRBD1 (5 bases). Trimming cost V 5 bases and J 0 bases, with 17 bases left between them. CDR1 and CDR2 from the germline V gene are MDHEN and SYDVKM. This CDR3 contains 17 residues. The CDR3 reads CASSPPPDNPSYNEQFF. In nucleotides, the CDR3 is TGTGCCAGCAGTCCTCCCCCGGACAACCCCTCCTACAATGAGCAGTTCTTC. Supplemented by reference TRBV28 and TRBJ2-1, the full variable domain reads DVKVTQSSRYLVKRTGEKVFLECVQDMDHENMFWYRQDPGLGLRLIYFSYDVKMKEKGDIPEGYSVSREKKERFSLILESASTNQTSMYLCASSPPPDNPSYNEQFFGPGTRLTVL.

The V and J genes are TRBV28 and TRBJ2-1; 10 nucleotides line up with TRBD2. CDR1 and CDR2 from the germline V gene are MDHEN and SYDVKM. The CDR3 spans 17 residues. Losses at the gene ends were 3 bases for V and 5 bases for J; bases not matched to a gene: 10. The CDR3 spells CASSFTASGSLNNEQFF. In DNA, the CDR3 is TGTGCCAGCAGTTTCACGGCTAGCGGGAGTCTTAACAATGAGCAGTTCTTC.

The chain is built from TRBV11-2 and TRBJ2-2, with 9 bases aligning to TRBD2. This CDR3 is built from 16 residues. The trim removed 6 bases at V and 6 bases at J, leaving 11 bases unmatched. Looked up from germline, CDR1 is SGHAT and CDR2 is FQNNGV. The DNA of the CDR3 is TGTGCCAGCAGGAGGGTAGCGGGAGAGTTATCCGGGGAGCTGTTTTTT. It yields the protein CASRRVAGELSGELFF. Complete variable domain (other parts from reference TRBV11-2 and TRBJ2-2): EAGVAQSPRYKIIEKRQSVAFWCNPISGHATLYWYQQILGQGPKLLIQFQNNGVVDDSQLPKDRFSAERLKGVDSTLKIQPAKLEDSAVYLCASRRVAGELSGELFFGEGSRLTVL.

This sequence joins TRBV7-3 and TRBJ2-7; no definite D call. The V gene lost 5 bases and the J gene lost 2 bases, with 1 base spanning the gap. This CDR3 contains 10 residues. Germline values: CDR1 SGHTA, CDR2 FQGTGA. CDR3: CASSPYEQYF. CDR3 nucleotide sequence: TGTGCCAGCAGCCCCTACGAGCAGTACTTC.

DNA of the CDR3: TGTGCCAGCTGGACAGGGGATAGTAACACCGGGGAGCTGTTTTTT. This encodes CASWTGDSNTGELFF. The chain links TRBV6-1 to TRBJ2-2; 9 nucleotides align to TRBD1. There are 15 residues in the CDR3. From germline, CDR1 is MNHNS and CDR2 SASEGT. V dropped 8 bases and J dropped 2; count of bases not matched to a gene: 6.

The chain is built from TRBV6-1 and TRBJ2-5, with TRBD2 matching 7 bases. V gave up 1 base and J gave up 3 bases; unmatched junction bases: 2. The CDR3 spans 14 residues. Germline V lookup: CDR1 MNHNS, CDR2 SASEGT. CDR3 protein: CASSEGAGEETQYF. Written as DNA, the CDR3 is TGTGCCAGCAGTGAAGGGGCGGGAGAAGAGACCCAGTACTTC.

The V gene is TRBV6-5, the J gene TRBJ1-2, with D unclear. This CDR3 spans 12 amino acids. The V end lost 5 bases, the J end lost 6 bases, and 10 bases lay between the germline ends. Germline CDR1 MNHEY, CDR2 SVGAGI. CDR3 residues: CASSPLGDGYTF. The CDR3 DNA sequence: TGTGCCAGCAGTCCCCTCGGGGATGGCTACACCTTC.